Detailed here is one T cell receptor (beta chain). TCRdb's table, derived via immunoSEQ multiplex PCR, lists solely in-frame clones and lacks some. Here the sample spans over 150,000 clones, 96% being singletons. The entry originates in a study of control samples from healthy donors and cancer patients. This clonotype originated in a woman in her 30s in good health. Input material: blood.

The CDR3, as DNA: TGTGCCGGGGGACAGGGGCGTAACTATGGCTACACCTTC. Translation gives CAGGQGRNYGYTF. The V gene is TRBV30, the J gene TRBJ1-2, with 10 bases matching TRBD1. J gave up 1 base and V 8 bases, and 4 bases lay outside the gene matches. Looked up from germline, CDR1 is GTSNPN and CDR2 is SVGIG (reference sequence). The CDR3 loop spans 13 amino acids.